These 23 T cell receptor beta chains came from one sample sequenced in a study of T-cell memory formation after mild COVID-19 (dated by TCRdb to about 2021). Libraries came from 5' RACE. Data came from an Illumina NovaSeq 6000. The public reads were reprocessed in TCRdb via fastp at Q25 and MiXCR, keeping in-frame beta chains. Merged by CDR3 protein, the rows form single entries marked with the most common genes and DNA. The sample contains 55,000 to 75,000 distinct CDR3 sequences, roughly 25% of them found a single time. The top ten hold 43% of the sample. Sequenced material: PBMCs or a T cell subset sorted from them (not recorded which). Every receptor here comes from a man between 18 and 35 years old who had mild COVID-19 (a few samples of this study predate the infection). The sample titles of this study are shuffled in the database, so cell type and time point are left out; the donor was told from shared clones.

V and J are TRBV12-3 or TRBV12-4 and TRBJ2-7, with 8 bases matching TRBD2. The CDR3 length is 13 residues. V trimming: 7 bases; J trimming: 1 base; junction bases outside the gene matches: 3. The CDR3 bases are TGTGCCAGCACCCGGGGGGGGTCCTACGAGCAGTACTTC. It yields the protein CASTRGGSYEQYF.

This clonotype appeared a few times. V usage is TRBV4-3 and J usage is TRBJ1-2, with a possible D match to TRBD1 (5 bases). V lost 0 bases and J lost 7, with 15 bases in between. The CDR3 runs to 15 residues. Germline V gives CDR1 LGHNA, CDR2 YSLEER. Written as DNA, the CDR3 is TGCGCCAGCAGCCAAGATCACGGGGCCAGGGTTGGCTACACCTTC. Protein sequence: CASSQDHGARVGYTF.

The genes are TRBV13 and TRBJ2-7, with TRBD1 matching 7 bases. The CDR3 loop spans 15 amino acids. The germline V gene encodes CDR1 PRHDT and CDR2 FYEKMQ (reference sequence). The V gene end was trimmed by 0 bases and the J gene end by 0 bases; junction bases not matched to a gene: 2. The CDR3 DNA follows: TGTGCCAGCAGCTTAGGAGGGGGCCCCTCCTACGAGCAGTACGTC. Translation gives CASSLGGGPSYEQYV.

The chain links TRBV4-2 to TRBJ1-1, with D unresolved. Trimming took off 1 base at V and 6 bases at J, with 18 bases between the two ends. The CDR3 loop spans 16 amino acids. The germline V gene has CDR1 LGHNA and CDR2 YNFKEQ. The chain's CDR3 is CASSQVGRRGNAEAFF. The CDR3 DNA follows: TGTGCCAGCAGCCAAGTGGGAAGGCGGGGAAACGCTGAAGCTTTCTTT.

This clonotype came up a few times. The chain recombines TRBV7-9 with TRBJ1-2; D is unclear. This CDR3 contains 12 residues. With 5 bases removed from V and 8 bases from J, the gap between germline ends came to 12 bases. The germline CDR1 and CDR2 sequences are SEHNR and FQNEAQ (reference sequence). In DNA, the CDR3 is TGTGCCAGCAGCAACAGCCTAGGCGGCTACACCTTC. Protein product: CASSNSLGGYTF.

This clonotype was seen a single time. The CDR3 spells CASSPPGANVLTF. The CDR3 nucleotides read TGTGCCAGCAGCCCCCCTGGGGCCAACGTCCTGACTTTC. V gene TRBV7-2 combines with J gene TRBJ2-6, with D uncertain. The CDR3 consists of 13 residues. The germline gives CDR1 SGHTA, CDR2 FQGNSA. Trimming took off 5 bases at V and 2 bases at J, with 4 bases between the two ends.

This clonotype was seen at least ten times. V gene TRBV20-1 combines with J gene TRBJ2-7; TRBD1 is a possible D gene (5 bases). Germline values: CDR1 DFQATT, CDR2 SNEGSKA (reference sequence). V shed 1 base and J shed 1 base, with 11 bases lying between them. The CDR3 runs to 14 residues. The CDR3 here is CSARGQTNSYEQYV. Here the CDR3 DNA reads TGCAGTGCTAGAGGACAGACAAATTCCTACGAGCAGTACGTC.

This sequence joins TRBV7-2 and TRBJ2-3; D is unresolved. Germline CDR1 reads SGHTA; CDR2 reads FQGNSA. This CDR3 is built from 15 residues. Trimming pared 1 base from V and 0 bases from J, leaving 8 bases between. The CDR3 here is CASSLVSTSTDTQYF. CDR3 in DNA: TGTGCCAGCAGCTTAGTTTCAACTAGCACAGATACGCAGTATTTT.

The rearrangement joins TRBV12-3 or TRBV12-4 to TRBJ2-5, with 8 bases identical to TRBD2. CDR3 length: 14 residues. The ends lost 6 bases at V and 4 bases at J; junction bases unmatched: 7. The CDR3 nucleotides are TGTGCCAGCAGCTCCCCGGGACTAGGAGAGACCCAGTACTTC. It specifies CASSSPGLGETQYF.

The chain employs TRBV20-1 and TRBJ2-7; D is unresolved. The V gene lost 3 bases and the J gene lost 2 bases, with 5 bases spanning the gap. The V gene's germline CDR1 is DFQATT and CDR2 SNEGSKA (reference sequence). This CDR3 comprises 11 residues. CDR3 in DNA: TGCAGTGCTAGGGATACCTACGAGCAGTACTTC. Its protein is CSARDTYEQYF.

V usage is TRBV9 and J usage is TRBJ1-3; perhaps TRBD1 as D (5 bases). Trimming shortened V by 1 base and J by 0 bases, and 8 bases separated the two germline ends. From germline, CDR1 is SGDLS and CDR2 YYNGEE. The CDR3 is 15 residues long. The CDR3 is CASSVTQGSGNTIYF. The CDR3 region has the DNA TGTGCCAGCAGCGTAACTCAGGGCTCTGGAAACACCATATATTTT.

This chain joins TRBV29-1 and TRBJ1-5, with 8 bases identical to TRBD1. In germline, CDR1 is SQVTM, CDR2 ANQGSEA. The trim removed 5 bases at V and 4 bases at J, leaving 7 bases unmatched. This CDR3 is 14 amino acids long. CDR3 sequence: CSVIDRGINQPQHF. The CDR3 DNA sequence: TGCAGCGTTATCGACAGGGGAATTAATCAGCCCCAGCATTTT. Filled out from reference TRBV29-1 and TRBJ1-5, the complete variable domain reads SAVISQKPSRDICQRGTSLTIQCQVDSQVTMMFWYRQQPGQSLTLIATANQGSEATYESGFVIDKFPISRPNLTFSTLTVSNMSPEDSSIYLCSVIDRGINQPQHFGDGTRLSIL.

This chain joins TRBV12-3 or TRBV12-4 and TRBJ2-3; 7 positions match TRBD1. The V gene end was trimmed by 4 bases and the J gene end by 1 base; junction bases not matched to a gene: 2. The CDR3 spans 14 residues. CDR3 in DNA: TGTGCCAGCAGTTGGACAGGACGCACAGATACGCAGTATTTT. Its protein product is CASSWTGRTDTQYF.

V usage is TRBV10-3 and J usage is TRBJ1-1, with a weak D call TRBD1 (6 bases). The CDR3 covers 11 residues. Trimming stripped 3 bases from V and 7 bases from J, with 6 bases between. The germline V gene has CDR1 ENHRY and CDR2 SYGVKD. The CDR3 here is CAISEQGEAFF. CDR3 bases: TGTGCCATCAGTGAACAGGGTGAAGCTTTCTTT.

This clonotype was observed a handful of times. This chain joins TRBV7-9 and TRBJ2-4, with 7 positions matching TRBD1. The CDR3 consists of 13 residues. J lost 7 bases, V lost 7 bases, and 7 bases had no gene match. CDR1 is SEHNR, CDR2 FQNEAQ, per germline (reference sequence). The CDR3 spells CASTRGGRNIQYF. The DNA for the CDR3 is TGTGCCAGCACCCGAGGGGGCAGGAACATTCAGTACTTC.

In the case of this clonotype: A much larger clone differs from this one at a single base, so this may be a read error. The V gene is TRBV19, the J gene TRBJ2-1, with TRBD1 matching 8 bases. The germline V gene encodes CDR1 LNHDA and CDR2 SQIVND (reference sequence). Trimming removed 10 bases from V and 9 bases from J; junction bases left unmatched: 11. The CDR3 is 13 residues long. CDR3 in amino acids: CATRTGFIGEQFF. CDR3 DNA: TGTGCCACTCGGACAGGGTTTATTGGTGAGCAGTTCTTC.

The rearrangement uses TRBV20-1 and TRBJ2-1, with 7 bases that match TRBD2. CDR3 length: 15 amino acids. Germline assignment: CDR1 DFQATT and CDR2 SNEGSKA (reference sequence). Losses at the gene ends were 0 bases for V and 2 bases for J; bases not matched to a gene: 4. CDR3 in amino acids: CSARDSAGAYNEQFF. The CDR3 coding sequence is TGCAGTGCTAGAGATTCGGCGGGAGCCTACAATGAGCAGTTCTTC.

The table lists this clonotype with many counts. The chain employs TRBV7-6 and TRBJ1-5; maybe TRBD1 (6 bases). Trimming cost V 5 bases and J 6 bases, with 17 bases left between them. This CDR3 contains 15 residues. Germline V gene sequence: CDR1 SGHVS, CDR2 FNYEAQ. DNA for the CDR3: TGTGCCAGCAGCGCTGGGACACTCCAGGGTCAGCCCCAGCATTTT. It encodes CASSAGTLQGQPQHF.

This clonotype was picked up a small number of times. The chain recombines TRBV2 with TRBJ2-2, with D tentatively TRBD2 (6 bases). CDR1 SNHLY and CDR2 FYNNEI come from the germline V gene. This CDR3 has 14 residues. The V end was cut by 8 bases, the J end by 2 bases, with 12 bases between. The CDR3 protein is CASGGGTNTGELFF. CDR3 DNA: TGTGCCAGCGGCGGCGGGACCAACACCGGGGAGCTGTTTTTT.

The V and J genes are TRBV5-1 and TRBJ2-7; no definite D call. V was cut by 5 bases and J by 0 bases, with 3 bases left in between. In germline, CDR1 is SGHRS, CDR2 YFSETQ. The CDR3 has 11 residues. CDR3 DNA: TGCGCCAGCAGATCCTCCTACGAGCAGTACTTC. This encodes CASRSSYEQYF.

This clonotype occurred many times. The CDR3 protein is CASSPTGGELFF. CDR3 nucleotides: TGCGCCAGCAGCCCAACGGGAGGGGAGCTGTTTTTT. The chain has TRBV4-3 and TRBJ2-2; TRBD2 might be the D (5 bases). Germline V gene sequence: CDR1 LGHNA, CDR2 YSLEER. Trimming cost V 4 bases and J 8 bases, with 8 bases left between them. This CDR3 region has 12 residues.

The chain couples TRBV5-1 to TRBJ1-1; tentatively, D is TRBD1 (6 bases). Germline V gives CDR1 SGHRS, CDR2 YFSETQ. CDR3 length equals 15 residues. The V and J ends lost 4 bases and 3 bases respectively, with 16 bases between them. Written as DNA, the CDR3 is TGCGCCAGCAGCCGAACTAGACAGGCGGACACTGAAGCTTTCTTT. Encoded protein: CASSRTRQADTEAFF.

This clonotype was counted many times. The chain links TRBV7-3 to TRBJ2-3; 8 bases line up with TRBD2. The V segment lost 4 bases and the J segment 5 bases; nucleotides outside the gene matches: 5. The CDR3 extends over 14 amino acids. Germline loops: CDR1 SGHTA, CDR2 FQGTGA. This CDR3 is CASSSGLAGDTQYF. The DNA for the CDR3 is TGTGCCAGCAGCTCCGGACTAGCCGGAGATACGCAGTATTTT.